This TCR beta chain was found in a study of T-cell reconstitution after alpha-beta-depleted transplantation in children. The study, taken as a whole, reports: The main origin of T-cell counts and diversity one year after transplant was newly produced T cells.

Germline V lookup: CDR1 MDHEN, CDR2 SYDVKM. The CDR3 is made up of 14 amino acids. Trimming cost V 6 bases and J 8 bases, with 16 bases left between them. This clonotype was found a few times. Its antigen is not identified. Molecular barcoding with unique molecular identifiers was used for the TCRbeta library. TCRdb independently ran MiXCR on the PCR reads; one entry per CDR3 protein. The sample has about 500,000 distinct CDR3 sequences; roughly 10% are singletons. This clonotype was sampled from a female patient between 2 and 15 years old who had a stem cell transplant for aplastic anemia, so the T cells may come from the graft donor. The source was PBMCs, mostly from graft donor cells, collected 180 days after TCRalphabeta/CD19-depleted stem cell transplant. This rearrangement joins TRBV28 to TRBJ1-4; D ambiguous. The CDR3 bases are TGTGCCAGCAGACCTCAGGTCTCCGGGGAAAAACTGTTTTTT. Translating it yields CASRPQVSGEKLFF.